The 9 T cell receptor beta chains in this list originate from one sample, sequenced in a study of blood T cells in healthy people across ages. Through a sample-barcoded 5' primer and a J-beta primer mix, a second PCR was run for about 7 to 12 cycles. MiXCR was run by TCRdb on the 5' RACE reads, yielding one entry per CDR3 protein. The sample has some 900,000 distinct CDR3 sequences, about 48% seen once; the top ten hold over 10%. The sequencing input was blood. The receptors come from a man aged 30 to 45 in good health.

V usage is TRBV6-2 or TRBV6-3 and J usage is TRBJ2-7, with 10 bases identical to TRBD1. The CDR3 is 16 amino acids. The V gene end was trimmed by 8 bases and the J gene end by 2 bases; junction bases not matched to a gene: 12. Looked up from germline, CDR1 is MNHEY and CDR2 is SVGEGT. The CDR3 is CASLGPRQGAPYEQYF. CDR3 bases: TGTGCCAGCCTCGGGCCAAGACAGGGGGCCCCCTACGAGCAGTACTTC.

V and J are TRBV7-9 and TRBJ2-1; tentative D call: TRBD2 (6 bases). Germline V gives CDR1 SEHNR, CDR2 FQNEAQ (reference sequence). The CDR3 spans 14 residues. V lost 5 bases and J lost 8, with 16 bases in between. CDR3 coding DNA: TGTGCCAGCAGCCTAACTAGCAGTAGGGATGAGCAGTTCTTC. Protein product: CASSLTSSRDEQFF.

The genes are TRBV25-1 and TRBJ1-1; a weak D match, TRBD1 (5 bases). Germline V gives CDR1 MGHDK, CDR2 SYGVNS. Trimming removed 8 bases at V and 4 bases at J, with 11 bases between. This CDR3 is built from 12 residues. The CDR3 is CASGNGGTEAFF. The DNA of the CDR3 is TGTGCCAGCGGGAATGGGGGCACTGAAGCTTTCTTT.

As for this clonotype: Germline and junction disagree at one end, which may indicate a read error. V and J are TRBV14 and TRBJ1-2; TRBD1 matches at 9 bases. This CDR3 is built from 13 residues. Per germline, CDR1 SGHDN and CDR2 FVKESK. CDR3 nucleotides: TGTGCCAGCAGCGCTCGGACAGGGGATGGCCACACCTTC. It encodes CASSARTGDGHTF.

This clonotype was counted many times. V and J are TRBV3-1 and TRBJ2-5, with unresolved D. The CDR3 covers 13 residues. The V gene's germline CDR1 is LGHDT and CDR2 YNNKEL (reference sequence). V was trimmed by 2 bases and J by 2 bases, leaving 6 bases between them. The CDR3: CASSQLSQETQYF. For the CDR3, the DNA is TGTGCCAGCAGCCAACTCTCTCAAGAGACCCAGTACTTC.

In this sample, this clonotype turned up once. The chain recombines TRBV20-1 with TRBJ1-1, with a tentative D call TRBD1 (6 bases). Trimming stripped 1 base from V and 1 base from J, with 16 bases between. CDR3 length: 16 amino acids. Germline CDR1 DFQATT, CDR2 SNEGSKA (reference sequence). CDR3 loop: CSARAQPGQRNTEAFF. In nucleotides, the CDR3 is TGCAGTGCTAGAGCTCAACCGGGACAAAGGAACACTGAAGCTTTCTTT.

The J gene is TRBJ1-2, the V gene TRBV20-1; 9 bases align to TRBD1. CDR1 and CDR2 from the germline V gene are DFQATT and SNEGSKA (reference sequence). Trimming cost V 7 bases and J 6 bases; bases outside gene matches: 9. The CDR3 covers 13 residues. The CDR3 region has the DNA TGCAGTGTAGGGACAGGGAATTATGATGGCTACACCTTC. Encoded protein: CSVGTGNYDGYTF.

The chain employs TRBV28 and TRBJ2-5; TRBD1 is a possible D gene (5 bases). Germline V CDR1 and CDR2: MDHEN, SYDVKM. Trimming removed 6 bases at V and 3 bases at J, with 14 bases between. The CDR3 runs to 14 residues. The DNA for the CDR3 is TGTGCCAGCAGCGACGGACACCGTAAAGAGACCCAGTACTTC. It codes for CASSDGHRKETQYF.

The V and J genes are TRBV20-1 and TRBJ2-3; the D gene is possibly TRBD2 (6 bases). V dropped 3 bases and J dropped 3 bases, with 16 bases sitting between them. Germline V gene lookup returns CDR1 DFQATT and CDR2 SNEGSKA (reference sequence). The CDR3 totals 15 residues. The CDR3 coding sequence is TGCAGTGCTAGCCCAGACGGGACTCAGACAGATACGCAGTATTTT. It is translated as CSASPDGTQTDTQYF.